This TCR beta chain stems from a study of T cells in Graves' hyperthyroidism and ophthalmopathy. The investigators amplified TCR beta CDR3 regions from RNA transcripts. The HTBI set primed first-round TCR CDR3 RT-PCR. TCRdb re-analysed the multiplex PCR reads in MiXCR, keeping a single row per CDR3 protein. The sample contains 650,000 to 800,000 distinct CDR3 sequences, about 45% of which appear only once. CDR1 and CDR2 from the germline V gene are KGHDR and SFDVKD. The V gene end was trimmed by 5 bases and the J gene end by 0 bases; junction bases not matched to a gene: 11. The CDR3 is made up of 19 amino acids. Exclusion criteria comprised uncontrolled infection, other autoimmune disease, pregnancy or lactation.

Material: peripheral blood or thyroid tissue (not recorded which). The rearrangement links TRBV24-1 to TRBJ1-5; 11 bases line up with TRBD1. The source of this sequence is an adult man with Graves' disease, either hyperthyroidism or ophthalmopathy (not recorded which). The CDR3 sequence is CATSARRTGGAASNQPQHF. The DNA of the CDR3 is TGTGCCACCAGTGCTAGGAGGACAGGGGGCGCGGCTAGCAATCAGCCCCAGCATTTT.